This T cell receptor (beta chain) was retrieved from a study of human T cells and chemical hapten exposure. The time point is: healthy volunteer bleed at 2 weeks. Researchers extracted total RNA from unfractionated whole blood. This clonotype was observed at least ten times. Antigen: not known. Study-level findings and limits: TCRs at high frequency, those above 1 in 1000, did not change with DPC sensitization.

This CDR3 is built from 14 residues. Between the trimmed V and J ends, which lost 2 bases and 5 bases, there was a span of 12 bases. Germline V CDR1 and CDR2: MNHEY, SVGAGI. Unique molecular identifiers were affixed to discrete cDNA molecules within the library. In the source study's methods: Between about 23,224 and 700,000 TCRs appeared in each sample, and the median stood at 95,638. TCRdb reprocessed the RACE reads with MiXCR, giving one entry per CDR3 protein. The authors' filters were not applied to this entry. The top ten clones hold approximately 5.5% of a sample with 49,000 or so distinct CDR3 sequences, roughly 4.2% of them seen once.

Sequenced material: whole blood. The J gene is TRBJ2-5, the V gene TRBV6-5, with D perhaps matching TRBD2 (6 bases). The receptor's source is a human donor in good health. Some clones in this sample may be carry-over from other donors' samples. CDR3 DNA: TGTGCCAGCAGTTACCTGGGTGCGGGGGAGACCCAGTACTTC. Translated: CASSYLGAGETQYF.